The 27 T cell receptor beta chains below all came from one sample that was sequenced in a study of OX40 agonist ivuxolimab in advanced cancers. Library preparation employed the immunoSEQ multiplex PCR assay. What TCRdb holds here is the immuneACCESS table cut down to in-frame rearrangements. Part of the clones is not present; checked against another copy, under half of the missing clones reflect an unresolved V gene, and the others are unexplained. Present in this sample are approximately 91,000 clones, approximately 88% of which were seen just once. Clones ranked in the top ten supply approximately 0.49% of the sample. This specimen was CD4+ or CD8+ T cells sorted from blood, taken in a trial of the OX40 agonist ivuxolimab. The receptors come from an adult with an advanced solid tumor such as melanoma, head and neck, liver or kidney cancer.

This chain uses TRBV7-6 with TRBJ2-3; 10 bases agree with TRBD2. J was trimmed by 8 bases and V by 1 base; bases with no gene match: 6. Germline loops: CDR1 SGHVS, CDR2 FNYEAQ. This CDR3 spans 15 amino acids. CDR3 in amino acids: CASSLGSGGVGTQYF. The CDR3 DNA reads TGTGCCAGCAGCTTAGGCAGCGGGGGGGTAGGTACGCAGTATTTT. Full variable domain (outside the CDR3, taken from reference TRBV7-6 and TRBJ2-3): GAGVSQSPRYKVTKRGQDVALRCDPISGHVSLYWYRQALGQGPEFLTYFNYEAQQDKSGLPNDRFSAERPEGSISTLTIQRTEQRDSAMYRCASSLGSGGVGTQYFGPGTRLTVL.

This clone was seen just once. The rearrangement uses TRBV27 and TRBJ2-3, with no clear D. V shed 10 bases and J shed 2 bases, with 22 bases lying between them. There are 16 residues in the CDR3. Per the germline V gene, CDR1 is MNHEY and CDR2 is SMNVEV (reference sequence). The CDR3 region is CATLQTLGSFTDTQYF. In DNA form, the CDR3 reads TGTGCCACCCTACAAACTCTGGGGTCTTTCACAGATACGCAGTATTTT.

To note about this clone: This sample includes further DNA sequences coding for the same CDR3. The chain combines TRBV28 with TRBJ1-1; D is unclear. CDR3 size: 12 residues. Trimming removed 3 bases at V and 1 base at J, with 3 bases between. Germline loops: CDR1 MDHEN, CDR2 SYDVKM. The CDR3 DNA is TGTGCCAGCAGTTTGGGGAACACTGAAGCTTTCTTT. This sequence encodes CASSLGNTEAFF.

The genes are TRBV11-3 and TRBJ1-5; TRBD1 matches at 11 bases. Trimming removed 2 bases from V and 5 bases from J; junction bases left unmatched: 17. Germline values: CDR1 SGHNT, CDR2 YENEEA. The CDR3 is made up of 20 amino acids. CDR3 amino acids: CASSLWTGGCIYPGYQPQHF. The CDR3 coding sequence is TGTGCCAGCAGCTTATGGACAGGGGGCTGCATTTACCCAGGGTATCAGCCCCAGCATTTT.

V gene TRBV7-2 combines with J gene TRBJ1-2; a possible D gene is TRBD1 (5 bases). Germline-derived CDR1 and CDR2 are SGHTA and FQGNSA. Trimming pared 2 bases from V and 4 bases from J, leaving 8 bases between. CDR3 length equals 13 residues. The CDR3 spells CASSLNRIYGYTF. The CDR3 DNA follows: TGTGCCAGCAGCTTAAACAGGATCTATGGCTACACCTTC.

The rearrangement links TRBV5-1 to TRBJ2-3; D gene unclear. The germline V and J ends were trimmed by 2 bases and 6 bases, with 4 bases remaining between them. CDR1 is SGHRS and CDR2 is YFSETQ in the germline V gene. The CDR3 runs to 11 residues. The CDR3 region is CASSFGDTQYF. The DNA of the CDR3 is TGCGCCAGCAGCTTTGGGGATACGCAGTATTTT.

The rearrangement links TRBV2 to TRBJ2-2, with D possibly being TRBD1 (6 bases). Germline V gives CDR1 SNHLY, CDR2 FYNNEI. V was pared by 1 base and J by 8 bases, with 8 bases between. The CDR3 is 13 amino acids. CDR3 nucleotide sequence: TGTGCCAGCAGTGAAGGGGGGCAGGGGGAGCTGTTTTTT. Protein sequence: CASSEGGQGELFF.

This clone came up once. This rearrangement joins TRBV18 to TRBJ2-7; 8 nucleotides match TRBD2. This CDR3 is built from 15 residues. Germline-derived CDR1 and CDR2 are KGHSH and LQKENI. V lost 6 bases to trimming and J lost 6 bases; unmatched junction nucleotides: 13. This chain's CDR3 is CASSPQRGSGGEQYF. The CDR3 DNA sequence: TGTGCCAGCTCGCCCCAGCGGGGGTCGGGAGGCGAGCAGTACTTC.

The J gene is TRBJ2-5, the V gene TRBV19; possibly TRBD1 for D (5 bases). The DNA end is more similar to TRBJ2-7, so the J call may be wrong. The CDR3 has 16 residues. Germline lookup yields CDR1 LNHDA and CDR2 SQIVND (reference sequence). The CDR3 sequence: CASSRQRRSLSYEQYF. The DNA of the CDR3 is TGTGCCAGTAGCCGACAGCGCAGGTCATTGTCCTACGAGCAGTACTTC.

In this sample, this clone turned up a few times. The CDR3 here is CASSSGIEQYF. The CDR3 DNA reads as TGTGCCAGCAGCTCCGGGATCGAGCAGTACTTC. The chain joins TRBV7-9 to TRBJ2-7, with D maybe TRBD2 (5 bases). The germline gives CDR1 SEHNR, CDR2 FQNEAQ (reference sequence). CDR3 length: 11 residues. V shed 4 bases and J shed 6 bases, with 7 bases lying between them.

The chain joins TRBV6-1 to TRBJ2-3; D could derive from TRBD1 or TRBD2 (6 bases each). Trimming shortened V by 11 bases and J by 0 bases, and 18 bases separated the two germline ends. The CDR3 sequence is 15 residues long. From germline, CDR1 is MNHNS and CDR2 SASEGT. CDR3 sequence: CAAASGGPSTDTQYF. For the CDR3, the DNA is TGTGCCGCTGCTAGTGGGGGGCCTAGCACAGATACGCAGTATTTT.

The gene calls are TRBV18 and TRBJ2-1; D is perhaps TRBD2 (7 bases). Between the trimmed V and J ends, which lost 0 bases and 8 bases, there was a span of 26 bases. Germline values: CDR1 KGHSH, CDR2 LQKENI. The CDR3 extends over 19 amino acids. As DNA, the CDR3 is TGTGCCAGCTCACCACCCACTAGTGGGGGGGCCGTTAACTTTTATGAGCAGTTCTTC. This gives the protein CASSPPTSGGAVNFYEQFF. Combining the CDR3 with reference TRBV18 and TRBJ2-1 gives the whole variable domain NAGVMQNPRHLVRRRGQEARLRCSPMKGHSHVYWYRQLPEEGLKFMVYLQKENIIDESGMPKERFSAEFPKEGPSILRIQQVVRGDSAAYFCASSPPTSGGAVNFYEQFFGPGTRLTVL.

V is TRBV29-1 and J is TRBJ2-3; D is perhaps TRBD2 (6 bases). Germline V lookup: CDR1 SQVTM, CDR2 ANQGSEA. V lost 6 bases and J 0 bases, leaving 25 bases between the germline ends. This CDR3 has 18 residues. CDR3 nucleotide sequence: TGCAGCGTGGCCGGGACTCCGAGGGGAGTGGTAAGCACAGATACGCAGTATTTT. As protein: CSVAGTPRGVVSTDTQYF.

The CDR3 DNA reads as TGTGCCAGCAGCTTAGCCCGAGGGTCCGGGATCAGTCCGTTCTTC. Encoded protein: CASSLARGSGISPFF. The chain joins TRBV7-2 to TRBJ2-1, with D tentatively TRBD2 (5 bases). Germline V gene lookup returns CDR1 SGHTA and CDR2 FQGNSA. There are 15 residues in the CDR3. V was clipped by 0 bases and J by 15 bases, with 21 bases between them.

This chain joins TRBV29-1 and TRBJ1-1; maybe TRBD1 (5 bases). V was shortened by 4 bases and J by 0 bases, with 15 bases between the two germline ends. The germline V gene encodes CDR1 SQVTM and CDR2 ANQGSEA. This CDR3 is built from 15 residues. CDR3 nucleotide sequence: TGCAGCGTTGGCCCAGGGTGGGGGATGAACACTGAAGCTTTCTTT. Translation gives CSVGPGWGMNTEAFF.

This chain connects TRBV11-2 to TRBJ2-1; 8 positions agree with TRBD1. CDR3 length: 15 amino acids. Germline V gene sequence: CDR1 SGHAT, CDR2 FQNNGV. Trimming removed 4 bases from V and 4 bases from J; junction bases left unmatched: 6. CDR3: CASSSGTGTYNEQFF. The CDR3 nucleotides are TGTGCCAGCAGCTCCGGGACAGGAACTTACAATGAGCAGTTCTTC.

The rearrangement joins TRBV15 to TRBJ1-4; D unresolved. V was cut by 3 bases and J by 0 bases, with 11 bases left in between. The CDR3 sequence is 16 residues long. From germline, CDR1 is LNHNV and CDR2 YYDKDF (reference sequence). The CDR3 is CATSRVRSATNEKLFF. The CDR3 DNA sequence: TGTGCCACCAGCAGGGTTCGGTCGGCAACTAATGAAAAACTGTTTTTT.

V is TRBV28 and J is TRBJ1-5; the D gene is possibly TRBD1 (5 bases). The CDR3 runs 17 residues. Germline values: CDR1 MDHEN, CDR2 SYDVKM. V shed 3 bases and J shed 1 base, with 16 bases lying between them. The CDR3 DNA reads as TGTGCCAGCAGTTTCGGGTCGGGGGGTCAGAGCAATCAGCCCCAGCATTTT. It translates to CASSFGSGGQSNQPQHF.

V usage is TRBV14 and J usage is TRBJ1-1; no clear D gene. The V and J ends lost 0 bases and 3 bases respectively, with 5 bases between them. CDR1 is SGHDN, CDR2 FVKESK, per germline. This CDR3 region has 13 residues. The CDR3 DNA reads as TGTGCCAGCAGCCAAGACCCCTACACTGAAGCTTTCTTT. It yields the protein CASSQDPYTEAFF.

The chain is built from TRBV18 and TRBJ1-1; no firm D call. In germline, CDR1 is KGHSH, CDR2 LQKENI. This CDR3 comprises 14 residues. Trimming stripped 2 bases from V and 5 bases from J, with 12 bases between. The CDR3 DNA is TGTGCCAGCTCACCAGGCCCGATGAGGACTGAAGCTTTCTTT. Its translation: CASSPGPMRTEAFF.

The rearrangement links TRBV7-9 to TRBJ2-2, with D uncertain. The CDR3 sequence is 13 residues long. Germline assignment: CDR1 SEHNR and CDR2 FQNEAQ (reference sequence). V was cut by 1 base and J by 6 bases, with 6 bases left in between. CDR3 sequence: CASSLVISGELFF. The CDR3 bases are TGTGCCAGCAGCTTAGTTATATCCGGGGAGCTGTTTTTT.

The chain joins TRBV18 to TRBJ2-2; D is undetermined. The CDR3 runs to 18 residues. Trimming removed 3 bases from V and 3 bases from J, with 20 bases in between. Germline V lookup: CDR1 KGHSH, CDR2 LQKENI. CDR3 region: CASSPQNSLLGYTGELFF. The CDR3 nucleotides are TGTGCCAGCTCACCTCAGAACTCTCTCCTGGGGTACACCGGGGAGCTGTTTTTT.

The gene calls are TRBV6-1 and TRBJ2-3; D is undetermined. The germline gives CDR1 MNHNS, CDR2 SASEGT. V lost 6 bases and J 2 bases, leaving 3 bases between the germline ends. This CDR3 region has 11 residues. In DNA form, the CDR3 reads TGTGCCAGCAGCCCCACAGATACGCAGTATTTT. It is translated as CASSPTDTQYF.

The CDR3 DNA is TGCGCCAGCAGTCCCGCGGGGGGATACTATGGCTACACCTTC. This codes for CASSPAGGYYGYTF. The chain links TRBV5-1 to TRBJ1-2; D possibly corresponds to TRBD1 (5 bases). The CDR3 extends over 14 amino acids. CDR1 and CDR2 from the germline V gene are SGHRS and YFSETQ. The V and J ends lost 5 bases and 3 bases respectively, with 14 bases between them.

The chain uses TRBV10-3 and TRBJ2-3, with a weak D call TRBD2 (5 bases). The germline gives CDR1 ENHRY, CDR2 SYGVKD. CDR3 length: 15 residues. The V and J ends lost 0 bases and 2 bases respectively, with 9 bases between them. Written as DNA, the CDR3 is TGTGCCATCAGTGAGTCACAGACTAACACAGATACGCAGTATTTT. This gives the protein CAISESQTNTDTQYF.

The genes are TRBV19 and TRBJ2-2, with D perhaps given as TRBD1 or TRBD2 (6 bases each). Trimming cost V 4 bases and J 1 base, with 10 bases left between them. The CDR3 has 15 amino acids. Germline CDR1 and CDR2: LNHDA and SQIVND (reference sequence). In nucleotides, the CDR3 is TGTGCCAGTAGTAGGGGGGCGGTGAACACCGGGGAGCTGTTTTTT. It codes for CASSRGAVNTGELFF.

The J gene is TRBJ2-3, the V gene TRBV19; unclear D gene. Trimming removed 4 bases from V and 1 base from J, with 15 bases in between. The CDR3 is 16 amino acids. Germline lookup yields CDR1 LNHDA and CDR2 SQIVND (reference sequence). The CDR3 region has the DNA TGTGCCAGTAGTAGGTTGGGCGGTCTCCGCACAGATACGCAGTATTTT. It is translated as CASSRLGGLRTDTQYF.